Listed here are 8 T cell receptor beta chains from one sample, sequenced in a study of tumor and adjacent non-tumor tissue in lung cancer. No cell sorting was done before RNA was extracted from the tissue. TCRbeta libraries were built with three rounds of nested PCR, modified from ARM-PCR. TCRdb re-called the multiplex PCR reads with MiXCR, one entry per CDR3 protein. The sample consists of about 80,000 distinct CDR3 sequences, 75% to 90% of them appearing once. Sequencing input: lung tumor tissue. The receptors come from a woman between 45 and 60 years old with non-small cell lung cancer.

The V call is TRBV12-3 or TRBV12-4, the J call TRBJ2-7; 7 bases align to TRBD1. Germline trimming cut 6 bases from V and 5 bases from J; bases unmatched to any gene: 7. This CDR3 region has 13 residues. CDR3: CASSPDRHDEQYF. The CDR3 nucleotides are TGTGCCAGCAGCCCGGACAGGCATGACGAGCAGTACTTC.

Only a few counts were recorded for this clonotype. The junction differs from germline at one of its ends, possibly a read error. The CDR3 nucleotides are TGTGCCAGCAGCCAAGTTCGGATAGCGGGAGCGCCCGGGGAGCTATTTTTT. Translated, it gives CASSQVRIAGAPGELFF. The chain combines TRBV3-1 with TRBJ2-2, with 9 bases that match TRBD2. In germline, CDR1 is LGHDT, CDR2 YNNKEL (reference sequence). CDR3 length: 17 amino acids.

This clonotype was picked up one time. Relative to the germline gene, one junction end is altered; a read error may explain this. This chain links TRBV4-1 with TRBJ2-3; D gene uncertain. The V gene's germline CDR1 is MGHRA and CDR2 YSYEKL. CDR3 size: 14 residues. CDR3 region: CTSSQPLTTDTQYF. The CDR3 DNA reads TGCACCAGCAGCCAACCCCTAACGACAGATACGCAGTATTTT.

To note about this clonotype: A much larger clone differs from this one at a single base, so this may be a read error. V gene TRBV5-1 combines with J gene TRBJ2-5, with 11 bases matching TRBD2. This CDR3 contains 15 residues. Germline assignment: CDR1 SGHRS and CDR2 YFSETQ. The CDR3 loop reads CASSPRLAGKESQYF. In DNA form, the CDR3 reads TGCGCCAGCAGCCCGAGACTAGCGGGAAAAGAGAGCCAGTACTTC.

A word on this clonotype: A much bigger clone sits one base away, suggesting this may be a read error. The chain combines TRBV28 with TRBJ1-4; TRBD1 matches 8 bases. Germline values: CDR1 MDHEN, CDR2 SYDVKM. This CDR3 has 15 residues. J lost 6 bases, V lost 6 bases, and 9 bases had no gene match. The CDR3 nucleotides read TGTGCCAGCAGCTTACCGGGACAGGCAGATGAAAAACTGTTTTTT. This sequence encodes CASSLPGQADEKLFF. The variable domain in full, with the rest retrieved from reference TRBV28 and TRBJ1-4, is DVKVTQSSRYLVKRTGEKVFLECVQDMDHENMFWYRQDPGLGLRLIYFSYDVKMKEKGDIPEGYSVSREKKERFSLILESASTNQTSMYLCASSLPGQADEKLFFGSGTQLSVL.

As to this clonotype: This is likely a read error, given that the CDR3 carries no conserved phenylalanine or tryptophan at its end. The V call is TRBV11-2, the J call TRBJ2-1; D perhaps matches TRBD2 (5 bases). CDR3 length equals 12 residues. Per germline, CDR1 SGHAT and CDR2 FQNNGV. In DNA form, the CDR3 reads TGCGCCAGCAGCCCCACTAGGGATGAGCAGTTCCTC. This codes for CASSPTRDEQFL.

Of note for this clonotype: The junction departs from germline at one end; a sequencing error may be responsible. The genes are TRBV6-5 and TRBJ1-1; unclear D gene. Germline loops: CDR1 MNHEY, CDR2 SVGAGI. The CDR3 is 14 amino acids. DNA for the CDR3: TGTGCCAACACTCATGGAGTTACTAACACAGAAGCTTTCTTT. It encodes CANTHGVTNTEAFF.

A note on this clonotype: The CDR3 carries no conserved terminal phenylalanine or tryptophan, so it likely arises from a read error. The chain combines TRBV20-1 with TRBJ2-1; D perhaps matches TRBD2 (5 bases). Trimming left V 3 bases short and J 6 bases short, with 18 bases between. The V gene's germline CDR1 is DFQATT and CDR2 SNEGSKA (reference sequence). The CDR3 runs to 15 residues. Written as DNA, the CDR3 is TGCAGTGCTAGTAGTAGCGTAGGGAATGGCAATGAGCAGTTCTAC. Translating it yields CSASSSVGNGNEQFY.